This T cell receptor (beta chain) is from a study of somatic mutations in cytotoxic T cells in rheumatoid arthritis. Germline V gives CDR1 SGDLS, CDR2 YYNGEE. V was pared by 0 bases and J by 2 bases, with 12 bases between. The CDR3 has 15 amino acids. The protocol was immunoSEQ multiplex PCR, while the TCRdb copy is restricted to in-frame clones and leaves out a portion. The data show roughly 20,000 clones, about 68% seen once. Sequenced sample: CD8+ T cells sorted from blood. This sequence joins TRBV9 and TRBJ2-7; maybe TRBD2 (5 bases). The receptor was derived from a man aged 60 to 69 in good health. The CDR3 DNA is TGTGCCAGCAGCGTAGGGGGTAGCGAGACCTACGAGCAGTACTTC. It is translated as CASSVGGSETYEQYF.